This TCR beta chain was sequenced for a study of T-cell reconstitution after alpha-beta-depleted transplantation in children. This CDR3 has 16 amino acids. Between the trimmed V and J ends, which lost 0 bases and 1 base, there was a span of 12 bases. From germline, CDR1 is LNHDA and CDR2 SQIVND (reference sequence). Unique molecular identifiers were used in preparing the TCRbeta library. TCRdb used MiXCR to reprocess the PCR reads, holding one entry per CDR3 protein. The sample comprises hundreds of thousands of distinct CDR3 sequences, around 20% of which are singletons, and 3.3% rests with the top ten.

The sample in question was PBMCs from the stem cell graft donor, obtained from the stem cell graft. The V and J genes are TRBV19 and TRBJ1-1; weak D call: TRBD1 (5 bases). The receptor's source is a human donor who donated a stem cell graft to a child with acute lymphoblastic leukemia. The CDR3: CASSIDQRGWNTEAFF. The CDR3 nucleotides read TGTGCCAGTAGTATAGATCAGCGGGGGTGGAACACTGAAGCTTTCTTT.